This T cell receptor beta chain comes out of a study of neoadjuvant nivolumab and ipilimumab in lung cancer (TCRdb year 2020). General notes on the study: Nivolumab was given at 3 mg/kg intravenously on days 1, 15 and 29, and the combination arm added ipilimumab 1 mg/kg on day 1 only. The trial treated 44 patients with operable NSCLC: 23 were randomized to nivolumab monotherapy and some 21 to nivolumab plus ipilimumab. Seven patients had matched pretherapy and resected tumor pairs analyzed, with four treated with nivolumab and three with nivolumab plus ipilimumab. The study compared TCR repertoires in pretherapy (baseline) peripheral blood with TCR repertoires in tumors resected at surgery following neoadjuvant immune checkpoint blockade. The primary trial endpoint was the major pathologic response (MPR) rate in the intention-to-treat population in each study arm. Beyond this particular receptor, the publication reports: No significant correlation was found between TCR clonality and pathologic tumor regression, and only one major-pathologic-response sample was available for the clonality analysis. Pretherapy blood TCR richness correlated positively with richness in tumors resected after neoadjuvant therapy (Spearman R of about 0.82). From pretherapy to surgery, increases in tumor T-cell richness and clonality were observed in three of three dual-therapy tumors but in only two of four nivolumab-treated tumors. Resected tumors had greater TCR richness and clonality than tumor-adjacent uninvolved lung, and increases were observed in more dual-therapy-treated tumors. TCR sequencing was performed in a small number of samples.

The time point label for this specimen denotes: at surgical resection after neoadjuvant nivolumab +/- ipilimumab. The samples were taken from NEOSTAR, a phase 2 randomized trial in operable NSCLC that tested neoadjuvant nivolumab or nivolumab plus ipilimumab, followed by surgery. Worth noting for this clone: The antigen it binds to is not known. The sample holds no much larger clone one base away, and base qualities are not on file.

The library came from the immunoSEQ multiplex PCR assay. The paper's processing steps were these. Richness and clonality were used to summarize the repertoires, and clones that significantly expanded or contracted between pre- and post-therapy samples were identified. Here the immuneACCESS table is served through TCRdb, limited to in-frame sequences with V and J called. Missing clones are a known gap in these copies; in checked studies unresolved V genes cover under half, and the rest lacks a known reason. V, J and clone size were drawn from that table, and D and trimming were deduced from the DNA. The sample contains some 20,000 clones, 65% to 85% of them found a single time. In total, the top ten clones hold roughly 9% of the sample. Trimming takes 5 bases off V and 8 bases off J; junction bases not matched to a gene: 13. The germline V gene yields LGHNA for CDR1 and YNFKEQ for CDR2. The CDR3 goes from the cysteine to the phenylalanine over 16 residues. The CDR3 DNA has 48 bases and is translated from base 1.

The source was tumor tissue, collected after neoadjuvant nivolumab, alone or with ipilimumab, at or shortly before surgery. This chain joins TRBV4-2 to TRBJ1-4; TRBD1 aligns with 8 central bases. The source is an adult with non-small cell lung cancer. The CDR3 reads CASSSDRQGNGEKLFF. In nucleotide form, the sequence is TGTGCCAGCAGCTCGGATAGACAGGGGAATGGGGAAAAACTGTTTTTT.